The sequence of this TCR beta chain was determined in a study of blood T cell repertoires in COVID-19. Profiling relied on immunoSEQ multiplex PCR, and the TCRdb table lists in-frame clones only, not all of them. This table has some 300,000 clones, around 88% appearing once. V was pared by 4 bases and J by 0 bases, with 3 bases between. From germline, CDR1 is SGHVS and CDR2 FNYEAQ. The CDR3 sequence is 12 residues long. This sequence was found in a woman aged 25-40 years who had recovered from COVID-19. The specimen sequenced was peripheral blood. This rearrangement joins TRBV7-6 to TRBJ1-1; no clear D gene. This CDR3 is CASSSVNTEAFF. The CDR3 nucleotides read TGTGCCAGCAGCTCGGTGAACACTGAAGCTTTCTTT.